This T cell receptor (beta chain) was recorded in a study of PD-1 blockade in classical Hodgkin lymphoma. Study observations and caveats: Newly diagnosed patients had diversity similar to the baseline diversity of complete responders. By C4D1, diversity of CD4+ TCRs had risen significantly, whereas that of CD8+ TCRs had not. Baseline TCR diversity was reportedly lower in newly diagnosed patients than in healthy donors. It was reported as lower still in relapsed/refractory patients.

Autologous stem cell transplantation was followed by relapse in every patient, and brentuximab vedotin exposure varied. Best responses fell into complete response, partial response or progressive disease. Sequenced by immunoSEQ multiplex PCR; TCRdb stores in-frame clones only, minus some. This sample carries about 36,000 clones, around 70% of them seen once, and the ten largest clones take 11% to 15%. Turning to this clone: Its antigen is unidentified.

The material was peripheral blood mononuclear cells (PBMCs), obtained before the second cycle of nivolumab. This receptor was taken from a human donor with classical Hodgkin lymphoma.

CDR3 in DNA: TGTGCCAGCAGCTTCGCGGGGACCTACGAGCAGTACTTC. It yields the protein CASSFAGTYEQYF. This chain joins TRBV5-4 and TRBJ2-7, with a possible D match to TRBD2 (6 bases). The CDR3 loop spans 13 amino acids. Trimming removed 2 bases from V and 2 bases from J, with 8 bases in between. Germline V gene sequence: CDR1 SGHNT, CDR2 YYREEE (reference sequence). Together with reference TRBV5-4 and TRBJ2-7, the CDR3 gives the full variable domain: ETGVTQSPTHLIKTRGQQVTLRCSSQSGHNTVSWYQQALGQGPQFIFQYYREEENGRGNFPPRFSGLQFPNYSSELNVNALELDDSALYLCASSFAGTYEQYFGPGTRLTVT.